This entry is about one TCR beta chain. What it binds is unknown. The sample belongs to a study of identical twins. Study outcomes and limitations: Monozygotic twins shared more out-of-frame TCR alpha than recombination models predicted.

TCRdb processed the 5' RACE reads anew with MiXCR; each CDR3 protein has one entry. The sample includes fewer than 900,000 distinct CDR3 sequences, about 20% seen only once; the top ten take around 14%. This CDR3 is built from 15 residues. Trimming removed 5 bases at V and 4 bases at J, with 20 bases between. Germline CDR1 DFQATT, CDR2 SNEGSKA (reference sequence). The data were also submitted as part of a second study, on T cells expressing NK-cell markers. That study adds: The sorts in several experiments were restricted to alpha-beta TCR T cells by an anti-gamma-delta TCR antibody. The study found these clonotypes also leading the CD3+CD56-NKG2C+ fraction in a few donors.

The clonotype originates from a woman under 30 in good health. The sequenced sample was PBMCs. The V gene is TRBV20-1, the J gene TRBJ1-2; weak D call: TRBD1 (6 bases). DNA for the CDR3: TGCAGTGCTCTTCGACAGGCCCACCAGGGCTATGGCTACACCTTC. This encodes CSALRQAHQGYGYTF.